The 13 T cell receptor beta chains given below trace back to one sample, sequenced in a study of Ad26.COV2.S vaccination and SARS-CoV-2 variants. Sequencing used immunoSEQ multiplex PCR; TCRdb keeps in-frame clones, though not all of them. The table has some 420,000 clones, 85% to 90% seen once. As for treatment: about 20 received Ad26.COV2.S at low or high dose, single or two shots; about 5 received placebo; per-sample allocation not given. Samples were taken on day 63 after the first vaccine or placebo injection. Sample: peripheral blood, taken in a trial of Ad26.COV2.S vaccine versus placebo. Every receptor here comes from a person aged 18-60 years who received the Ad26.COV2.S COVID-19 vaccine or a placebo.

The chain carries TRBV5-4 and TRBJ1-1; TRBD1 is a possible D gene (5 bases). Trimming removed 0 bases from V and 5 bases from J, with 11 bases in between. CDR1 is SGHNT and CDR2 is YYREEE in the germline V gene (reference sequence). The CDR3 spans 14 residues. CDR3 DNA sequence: TGTGCCAGCAGCTTGGGGGGGGAGAGTACTGAAGCTTTCTTT. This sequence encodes CASSLGGESTEAFF.

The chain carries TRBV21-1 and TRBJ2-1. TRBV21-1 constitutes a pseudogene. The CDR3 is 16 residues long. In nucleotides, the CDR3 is TGTGCCAGCAACAAACCGGGACCAAGCTCCTACAATGAGCAGTTCTTC. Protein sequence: CASNKPGPSSYNEQFF.

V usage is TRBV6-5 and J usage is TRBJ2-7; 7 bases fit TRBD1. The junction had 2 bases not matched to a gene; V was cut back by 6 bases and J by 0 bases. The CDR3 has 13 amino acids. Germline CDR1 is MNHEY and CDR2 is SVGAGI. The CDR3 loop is CASRDRSSYEQYF. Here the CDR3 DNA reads TGTGCCAGCAGGGACAGGAGCTCCTACGAGCAGTACTTC.

The CDR3 DNA follows: TGTGCCAGCAGCGGCGGGACGCTCACCTTC. Translated: CASSGGTLTF. The chain has TRBV9 and TRBJ1-2; tentatively, D is TRBD1 (5 bases). Germline values: CDR1 SGDLS, CDR2 YYNGEE. This CDR3 has 10 amino acids. Trimming stripped 3 bases from V and 13 bases from J, with 10 bases between.

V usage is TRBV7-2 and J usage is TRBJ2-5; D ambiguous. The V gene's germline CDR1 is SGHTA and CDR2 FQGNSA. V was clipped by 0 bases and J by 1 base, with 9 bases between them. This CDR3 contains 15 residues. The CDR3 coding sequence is TGTGCCAGCAGCTTAGCGCTTTTCGGCCAAGAGACCCAGTACTTC. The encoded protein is CASSLALFGQETQYF.

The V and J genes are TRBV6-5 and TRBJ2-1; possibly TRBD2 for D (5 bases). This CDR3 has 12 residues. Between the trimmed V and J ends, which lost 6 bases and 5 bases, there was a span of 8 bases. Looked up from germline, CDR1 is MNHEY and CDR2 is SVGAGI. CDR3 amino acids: CASSGADNEQFF. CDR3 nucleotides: TGTGCCAGCAGCGGAGCGGACAATGAGCAGTTCTTC.

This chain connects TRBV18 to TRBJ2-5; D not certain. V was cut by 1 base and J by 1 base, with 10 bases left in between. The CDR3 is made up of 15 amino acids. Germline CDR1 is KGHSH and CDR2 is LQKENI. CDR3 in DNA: TGTGCCAGCTCACCACGGTCTACGAGCCAAGAGACCCAGTACTTC. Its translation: CASSPRSTSQETQYF.

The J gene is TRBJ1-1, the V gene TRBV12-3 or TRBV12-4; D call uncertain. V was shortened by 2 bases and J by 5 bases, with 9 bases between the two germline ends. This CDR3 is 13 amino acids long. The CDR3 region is CASSLYGETEAFF. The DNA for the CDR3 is TGTGCCAGCAGTTTATATGGGGAAACTGAAGCTTTCTTT.

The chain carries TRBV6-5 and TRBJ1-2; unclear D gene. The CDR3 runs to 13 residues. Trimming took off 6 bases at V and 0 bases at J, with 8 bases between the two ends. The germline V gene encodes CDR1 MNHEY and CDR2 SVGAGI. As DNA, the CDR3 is TGTGCCAGCAGGACGACCTCTAACTATGGCTACACCTTC. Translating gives CASRTTSNYGYTF.

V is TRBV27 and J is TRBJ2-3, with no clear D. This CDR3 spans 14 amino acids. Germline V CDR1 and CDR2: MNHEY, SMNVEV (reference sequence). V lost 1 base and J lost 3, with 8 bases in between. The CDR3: CASSLFNPTDTQYF. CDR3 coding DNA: TGTGCCAGCAGTTTATTTAACCCAACAGATACGCAGTATTTT.

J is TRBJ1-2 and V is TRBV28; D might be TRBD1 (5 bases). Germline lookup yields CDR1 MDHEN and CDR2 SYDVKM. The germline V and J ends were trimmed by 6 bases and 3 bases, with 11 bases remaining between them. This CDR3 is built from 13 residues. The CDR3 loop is CASRGLRDYGYTF. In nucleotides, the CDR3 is TGTGCCAGCAGGGGACTGAGGGACTATGGCTACACCTTC.

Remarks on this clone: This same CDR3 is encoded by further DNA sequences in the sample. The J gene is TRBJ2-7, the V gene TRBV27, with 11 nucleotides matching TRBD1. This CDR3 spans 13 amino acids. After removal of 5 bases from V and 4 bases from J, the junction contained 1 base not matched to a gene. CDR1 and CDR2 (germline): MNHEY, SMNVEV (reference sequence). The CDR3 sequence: CASSRDRGYEQYF. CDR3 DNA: TGTGCCAGCAGTAGGGACAGGGGGTACGAGCAGTACTTC.

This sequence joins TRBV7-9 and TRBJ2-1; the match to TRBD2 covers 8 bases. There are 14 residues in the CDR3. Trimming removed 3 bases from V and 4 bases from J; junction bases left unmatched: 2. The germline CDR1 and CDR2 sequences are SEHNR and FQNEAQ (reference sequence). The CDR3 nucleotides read TGTGCCAGCAGCTTCGGGACTAGTTACAATGAGCAGTTCTTC. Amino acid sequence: CASSFGTSYNEQFF. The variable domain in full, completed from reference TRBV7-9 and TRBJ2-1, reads DTGVSQNPRHKITKRGQNVTFRCDPISEHNRLYWYRQTLGQGPEFLTYFQNEAQLEKSRLLSDRFSAERPKGSFSTLEIQRTEQGDSAMYLCASSFGTSYNEQFFGPGTRLTVL.